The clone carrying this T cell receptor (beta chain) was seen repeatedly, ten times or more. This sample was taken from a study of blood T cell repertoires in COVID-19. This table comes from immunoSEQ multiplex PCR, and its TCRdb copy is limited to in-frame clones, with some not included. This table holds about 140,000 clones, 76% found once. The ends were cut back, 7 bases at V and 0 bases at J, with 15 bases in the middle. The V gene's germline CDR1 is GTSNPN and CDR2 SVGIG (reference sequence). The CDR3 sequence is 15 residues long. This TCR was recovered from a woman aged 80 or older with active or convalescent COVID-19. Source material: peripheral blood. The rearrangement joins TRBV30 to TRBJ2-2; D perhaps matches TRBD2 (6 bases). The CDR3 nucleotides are TGTGCCTCCCGGGGAGGAACAGCGAACACCGGGGAGCTGTTTTTT. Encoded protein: CASRGGTANTGELFF.